This T cell receptor beta chain appears in the sequencing data of a study of cytomegalovirus exposure and HLA in healthy donors. Findings and limits, study-wide: Productive rates of about 90% or about 30% were seen for most TCR beta V segments in an earlier analysis. V segments that were indistinguishable, TRBV6-2 and TRBV6-3 among them, were omitted from analysis.

The CDR3 is 14 residues long. Germline-derived CDR1 and CDR2 are SNHLY and FYNNEI. The J segment lost 8 bases and the V segment lost 5 bases, leaving 9 bases of the junction unmatched. The donors, nominally healthy at sampling, likely had unrecorded immune exposures. PCR primers comprised 60 Vbeta and 13 Jbeta primers. Sequenced by immunoSEQ multiplex PCR; TCRdb stores in-frame clones only, minus some. Here the sample spans more than 150,000 clones, under 80% being singletons. A remark on this clone: Antigen unknown.

The clonotype was recovered from a woman aged 25 to 39 in good health and CMV-seropositive. Specimen: PBMCs. The chain employs TRBV2 and TRBJ1-2; 9 positions agree with TRBD1. CDR3 bases: TGTGCCAGCAGTAAGAACAGGGGGCTAAGGGGCTACACCTTC. This encodes CASSKNRGLRGYTF.